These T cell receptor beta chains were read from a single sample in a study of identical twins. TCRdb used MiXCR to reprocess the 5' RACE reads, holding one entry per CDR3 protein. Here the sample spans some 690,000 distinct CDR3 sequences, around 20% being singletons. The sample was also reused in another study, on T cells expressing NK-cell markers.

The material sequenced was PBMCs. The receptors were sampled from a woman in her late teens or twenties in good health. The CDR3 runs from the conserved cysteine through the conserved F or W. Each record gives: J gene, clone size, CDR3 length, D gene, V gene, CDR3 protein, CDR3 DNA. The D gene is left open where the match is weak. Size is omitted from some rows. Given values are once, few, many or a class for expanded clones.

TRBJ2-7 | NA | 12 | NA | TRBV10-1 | CASSEGLYEQYF | TGCGCCAGCAGTGAAGGGCTTTACGAGCAGTACTTC
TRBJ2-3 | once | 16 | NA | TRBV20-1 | CSARDLRGGGTDTQYF | TGCAGTGCTAGAGACCTGCGGGGCGGCGGCACAGATACGCAGTATTTT
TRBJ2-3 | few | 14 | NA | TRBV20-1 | CSVRVLGGTDTQYF | TGCAGTGTGAGAGTTCTAGGAGGCACAGATACGCAGTATTTT
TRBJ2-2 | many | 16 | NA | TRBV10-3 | CAISESGVQNTGELFF | TGTGCCATCAGTGAGTCAGGCGTTCAGAACACCGGGGAGCTGTTTTTT
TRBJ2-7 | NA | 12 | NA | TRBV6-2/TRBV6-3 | CASLTSSYEQYF | TGTGCCAGCCTGACGAGTTCCTACGAGCAGTACTTC
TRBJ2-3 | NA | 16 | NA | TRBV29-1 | CSVGALRDSHTDTQYF | TGCAGCGTTGGGGCCCTGCGGGACAGTCACACAGATACGCAGTATTTT
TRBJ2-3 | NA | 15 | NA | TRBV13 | CASSSKTRPSDTQYF | TGTGCCAGCAGCTCGAAGACTAGGCCCTCAGATACGCAGTATTTT
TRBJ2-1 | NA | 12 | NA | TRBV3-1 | CASSQESPEQFF | TGTGCCAGCAGCCAAGAGTCTCCCGAGCAGTTCTTC
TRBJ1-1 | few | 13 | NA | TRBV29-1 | CSVARVAPTEAFF | TGCAGCGTCGCCCGGGTTGCTCCCACTGAAGCTTTCTTT
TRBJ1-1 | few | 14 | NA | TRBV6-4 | CASSLRDGSTEAFF | TGTGCCAGCAGCCTCAGGGACGGCTCCACTGAAGCTTTCTTT
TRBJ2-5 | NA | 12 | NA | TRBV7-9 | CASGTLQETQYF | TGTGCCAGCGGGACCCTTCAAGAGACCCAGTACTTC
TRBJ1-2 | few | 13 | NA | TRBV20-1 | CSASAGPTYGYTF | TGCAGTGCTAGCGCGGGCCCTACGTATGGCTACACCTTC
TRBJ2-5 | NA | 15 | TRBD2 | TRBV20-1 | CSASFLAGGPETQYF | TGCAGTGCTAGCTTTCTAGCGGGAGGCCCAGAGACCCAGTACTTC
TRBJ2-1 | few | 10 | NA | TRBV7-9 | CASSLEEQFF | TGTGCCAGCAGCCTCGAGGAGCAGTTCTTC
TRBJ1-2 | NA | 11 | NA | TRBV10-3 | CAISGIRGYTF | TGTGCCATCAGTGGAATTAGGGGCTACACCTTC
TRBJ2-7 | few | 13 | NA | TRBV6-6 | CASSYHPSYEQYF | TGTGCCAGCAGTTACCACCCCTCCTACGAGCAGTACTTC
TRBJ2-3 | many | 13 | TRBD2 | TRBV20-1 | CSGRLAGGDTQYF | TGCAGTGGGCGGCTAGCGGGAGGAGATACGCAGTATTTT
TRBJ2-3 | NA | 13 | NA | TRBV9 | CASSVGDPDTQYF | TGTGCCAGCAGCGTTGGGGACCCAGATACGCAGTATTTT
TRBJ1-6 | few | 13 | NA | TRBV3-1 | CASSQGYDSPLHF | TGTGCCAGCAGCCAAGGCTATGATTCACCCCTCCACTTT
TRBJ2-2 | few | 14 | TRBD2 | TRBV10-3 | CAIRAGAGTGELFF | TGTGCCATCAGGGCGGGAGCGGGCACCGGGGAGCTGTTTTTT
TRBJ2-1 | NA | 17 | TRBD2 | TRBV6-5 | CASSYSLAGGAYNEQFF | TGTGCCAGCAGTTACTCCCTCGCGGGGGGGGCCTACAATGAGCAGTTCTTC
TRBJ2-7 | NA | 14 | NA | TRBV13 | CASSRDSRPYEQYF | TGTGCCAGCAGCCGGGACTCAAGACCCTACGAGCAGTACTTC
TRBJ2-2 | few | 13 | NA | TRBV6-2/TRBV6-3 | CASSLTSPGELFF | TGTGCCAGCAGTCTTACTAGTCCCGGGGAGCTGTTTTTT
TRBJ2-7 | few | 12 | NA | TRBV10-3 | CAISEANYEQYF | TGTGCCATCAGTGAGGCCAACTACGAGCAGTACTTC
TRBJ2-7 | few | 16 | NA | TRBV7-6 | CASSFRQGRRNYEQYF | TGTGCCAGCAGCTTTCGCCAGGGACGACGAAACTACGAGCAGTACTTC
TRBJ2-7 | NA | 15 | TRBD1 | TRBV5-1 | CASSAGGASGYEQYF | TGCGCCAGCAGCGCAGGGGGCGCGTCCGGCTACGAGCAGTACTTC
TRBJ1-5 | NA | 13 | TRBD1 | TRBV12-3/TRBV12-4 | CASSPGGFQPQHF | TGTGCCAGCAGCCCAGGGGGCTTTCAGCCCCAGCATTTT
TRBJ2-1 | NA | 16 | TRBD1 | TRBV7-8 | CASGTGAMISYNEQFF | TGTGCCAGCGGGACAGGGGCAATGATATCCTACAATGAGCAGTTCTTC
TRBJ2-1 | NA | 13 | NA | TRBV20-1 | CSAREPPLPEQFF | TGCAGTGCTAGAGAACCACCCCTGCCCGAGCAGTTCTTC
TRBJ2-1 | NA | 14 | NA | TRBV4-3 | CASSSVLSYNEQFF | TGCGCCAGCAGTTCGGTTCTCTCCTACAATGAGCAGTTCTTC
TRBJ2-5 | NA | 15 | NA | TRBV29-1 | CSVKRQRRNQETQYF | TGCAGCGTCAAGCGACAGAGACGTAACCAAGAGACCCAGTACTTC
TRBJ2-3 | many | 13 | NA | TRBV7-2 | CASSLAPTDTQYF | TGTGCCAGCAGCTTAGCCCCGACAGATACGCAGTATTTT
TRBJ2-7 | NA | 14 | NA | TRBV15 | CATSPVGGRYEQYF | TGTGCCACCAGCCCAGTCGGGGGGCGGTACGAGCAGTACTTC
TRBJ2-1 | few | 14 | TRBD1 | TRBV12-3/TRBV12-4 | CASSLVTGGNEQFF | TGTGCCAGCAGTTTAGTCACAGGGGGGAATGAGCAGTTCTTC
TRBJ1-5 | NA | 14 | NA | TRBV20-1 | CSARDASAPTPQHF | TGCAGTGCTAGAGATGCGTCGGCCCCCACACCCCAGCATTTT
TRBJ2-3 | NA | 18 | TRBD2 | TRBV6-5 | CASSYAPPIAGAADTQYF | TGTGCCAGCAGTTACGCCCCCCCCATAGCGGGAGCGGCAGATACGCAGTATTTT